The clone carrying this T cell receptor beta chain was counted ten times or more. Its antigen is currently unknown. This CDR3 region has 15 residues. The V end lost 4 bases, the J end lost 2 bases, and 12 bases lay between the germline ends. Germline lookup yields CDR1 SGHRS and CDR2 YFSETQ. TCRdb passed the 5' RACE reads through MiXCR, listing each CDR3 protein once. Among about 55,000 distinct CDR3 sequences, over 4% were seen once, and the ten largest hold around 3%. This specimen comes from a study of neurological immune-mediated disorders. Study-wide results and caveats: Any association between clinical or MRI features and the multiple sclerosis repertoire cluster was absent. Phylogenetic grouping assigned the repertoires of 18 of 34 multiple sclerosis patients to a single related-CDR3 cluster, representing a possible signature.

The J gene is TRBJ2-2, the V gene TRBV5-1, with D tentatively TRBD1 (5 bases). Sequenced: PBMCs. The clonotype comes from a man over 45 with multiple sclerosis. Written as DNA, the CDR3 is TGCGCCAGCAGCCTGACAGAGGCCAACACCGGGGAGCTGTTTTTT. Amino acids: CASSLTEANTGELFF.